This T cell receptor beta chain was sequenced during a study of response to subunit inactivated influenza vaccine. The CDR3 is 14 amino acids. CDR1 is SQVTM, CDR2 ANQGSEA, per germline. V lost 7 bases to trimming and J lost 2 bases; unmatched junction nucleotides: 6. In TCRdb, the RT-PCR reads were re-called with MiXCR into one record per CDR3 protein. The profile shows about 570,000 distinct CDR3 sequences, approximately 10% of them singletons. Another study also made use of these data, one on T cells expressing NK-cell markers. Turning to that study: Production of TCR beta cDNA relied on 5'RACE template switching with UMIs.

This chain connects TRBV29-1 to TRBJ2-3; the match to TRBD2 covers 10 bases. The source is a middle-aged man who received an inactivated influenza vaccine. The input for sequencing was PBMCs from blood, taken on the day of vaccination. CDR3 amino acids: CSGLSGGYTDTQYF. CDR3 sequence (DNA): TGCAGCGGACTTAGCGGGGGGTACACAGATACGCAGTATTTT.